The clone carrying this T cell receptor (beta chain) was counted ten times or more. This entry comes from a study of T-cell reconstitution after alpha-beta-depleted transplantation in children. The CDR3 totals 13 residues. The germline gives CDR1 DFQATT, CDR2 SNEGSKA (reference sequence). The V end was cut by 1 base, the J end by 5 bases, with 11 bases between. Unique molecular identifiers were used in preparing the TCRbeta library. TCRdb independently ran MiXCR on the PCR reads; one entry per CDR3 protein. The profile shows 500,000 to 600,000 distinct CDR3 sequences, about 17% of them singletons. The TCR comes from a human donor who donated a stem cell graft to a child with acute lymphoblastic leukemia. This specimen consisted of PBMCs from the stem cell graft donor, obtained from the stem cell graft. V gene TRBV20-1 combines with J gene TRBJ1-1; D is perhaps TRBD1 (6 bases). Here the CDR3 DNA reads TGCAGTGCTAGAGCTCCACAGGGAACTGAAGCTTTCTTT. Protein: CSARAPQGTEAFF.